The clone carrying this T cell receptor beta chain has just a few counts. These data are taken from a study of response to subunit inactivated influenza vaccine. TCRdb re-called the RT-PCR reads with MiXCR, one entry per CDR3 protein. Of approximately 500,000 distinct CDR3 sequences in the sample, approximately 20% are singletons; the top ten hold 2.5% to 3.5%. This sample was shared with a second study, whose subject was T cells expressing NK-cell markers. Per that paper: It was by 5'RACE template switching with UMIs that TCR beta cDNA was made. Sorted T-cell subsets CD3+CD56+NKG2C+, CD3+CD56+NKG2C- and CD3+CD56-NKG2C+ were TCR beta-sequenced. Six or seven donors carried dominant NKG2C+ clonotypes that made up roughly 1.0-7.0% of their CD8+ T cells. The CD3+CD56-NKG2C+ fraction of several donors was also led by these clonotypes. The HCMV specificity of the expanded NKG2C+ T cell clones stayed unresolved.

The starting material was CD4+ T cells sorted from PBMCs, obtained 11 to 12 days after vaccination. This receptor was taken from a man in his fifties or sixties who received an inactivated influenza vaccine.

The CDR3, as DNA: TGCAGTGCTAGGGCCCCTCTCGGAGGGGGGCGCACAGATACGCAGTATTTT. This codes for CSARAPLGGGRTDTQYF. The J gene is TRBJ2-3, the V gene TRBV20-1, with D possibly being TRBD1 or TRBD2 (6 bases each). Germline-derived CDR1 and CDR2 are DFQATT and SNEGSKA (reference sequence). V was trimmed by 3 bases and J by 1 base, leaving 20 bases between them. The CDR3 runs 17 residues.